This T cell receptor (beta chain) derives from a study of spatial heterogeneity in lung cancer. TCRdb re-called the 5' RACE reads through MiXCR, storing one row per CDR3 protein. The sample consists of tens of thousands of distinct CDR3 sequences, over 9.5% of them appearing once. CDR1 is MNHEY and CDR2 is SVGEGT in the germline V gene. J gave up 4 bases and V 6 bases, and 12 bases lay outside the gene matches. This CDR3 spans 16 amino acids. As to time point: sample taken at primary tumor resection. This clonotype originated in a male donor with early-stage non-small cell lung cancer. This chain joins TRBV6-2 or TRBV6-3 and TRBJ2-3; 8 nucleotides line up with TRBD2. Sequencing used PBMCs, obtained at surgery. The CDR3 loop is CASSRTSIRGADTQYF. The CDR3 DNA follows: TGTGCCAGCAGCAGGACTAGCATCCGAGGGGCAGATACGCAGTATTTT.